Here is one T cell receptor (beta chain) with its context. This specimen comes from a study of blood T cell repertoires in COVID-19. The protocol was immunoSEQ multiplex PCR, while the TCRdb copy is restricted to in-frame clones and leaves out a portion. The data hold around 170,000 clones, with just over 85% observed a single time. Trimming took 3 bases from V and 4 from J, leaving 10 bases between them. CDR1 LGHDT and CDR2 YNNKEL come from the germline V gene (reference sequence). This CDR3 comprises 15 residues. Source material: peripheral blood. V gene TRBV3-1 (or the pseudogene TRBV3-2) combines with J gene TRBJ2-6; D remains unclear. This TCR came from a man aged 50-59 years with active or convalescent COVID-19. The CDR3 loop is CASSQVGLGANVLTF. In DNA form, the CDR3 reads TGTGCCAGCAGCCAGGTGGGCTTGGGGGCCAACGTCCTGACTTTC.